One and the same sample provided the 29 T cell receptor beta chains below, sequenced in a study of T cell changes during pregnancy in multiple sclerosis. The protocol was immunoSEQ multiplex PCR, while the TCRdb copy is restricted to in-frame clones and leaves out a portion. The sample contains about 59,000 clones, about 93% of which appear only once. The sequenced sample was CD4+ T cells from peripheral blood mononuclear cells, obtained before pregnancy. The receptors were gathered from a female donor with multiple sclerosis, enrolled in a pregnancy study.

The V and J genes are TRBV28 and TRBJ1-5, with unresolved D. CDR3 size: 15 residues. CDR1 is MDHEN and CDR2 is SYDVKM in the germline V gene. The V end was cut by 3 bases, the J end by 3 bases, with 12 bases between. CDR3 in DNA: TGTGCCAGCAGTTTGAGCACCCCCCACAATCAGCCCCAGCATTTT. This codes for CASSLSTPHNQPQHF.

This clone has just one count. The genes are TRBV18 and TRBJ1-3; no firm D call. V lost 4 bases, J lost 4 bases, and 11 bases lay in between. The CDR3 length is 14 residues. Looked up from germline, CDR1 is KGHSH and CDR2 is LQKENI. The chain's CDR3 is CASSRSAAGNTIYF. The CDR3 nucleotides read TGTGCCAGCTCACGGAGCGCAGCAGGAAACACCATATATTTT. The complete variable domain, with remaining parts taken from reference TRBV18 and TRBJ1-3, reads NAGVMQNPRHLVRRRGQEARLRCSPMKGHSHVYWYRQLPEEGLKFMVYLQKENIIDESGMPKERFSAEFPKEGPSILRIQQVVRGDSAAYFCASSRSAAGNTIYFGEGSWLTVV.

The chain employs TRBV9 and TRBJ1-1, with D unresolved. Between the trimmed V and J ends, which lost 4 bases and 0 bases, there was a span of 10 bases. The CDR3 has 14 amino acids. Germline loops: CDR1 SGDLS, CDR2 YYNGEE. CDR3 sequence reads: CASSRASVNTEAFF. The DNA for the CDR3 is TGTGCCAGCAGCAGAGCTTCCGTGAACACTGAAGCTTTCTTT.

The genes are TRBV9 and TRBJ1-4; 9 bases are shared with TRBD1. Germline V gene lookup returns CDR1 SGDLS and CDR2 YYNGEE. Losses at the gene ends were 0 bases for V and 8 bases for J; bases not matched to a gene: 5. The CDR3 runs to 15 residues. The chain's CDR3 is CASSVVGTGREKLFF. CDR3 nucleotide sequence: TGTGCCAGCAGCGTAGTTGGGACAGGGAGAGAAAAACTGTTTTTT.

The V and J genes are TRBV7-3 and TRBJ2-1; 9 nucleotides align to TRBD2. Germline V lookup: CDR1 SGHTA, CDR2 FQGTGA. This CDR3 region has 16 residues. The V and J ends lost 2 bases and 8 bases, in that order; junction bases with no gene match: 10. CDR3 bases: TGTGCCAGCAGCTTATACGGGGCGCGGGGGGGCGATGAGCAGTTCTTC. Its protein product is CASSLYGARGGDEQFF. Looking up the rest from reference TRBV7-3 and TRBJ2-1 gives the full variable domain: GAGVSQTPSNKVTEKGKYVELRCDPISGHTALYWYRQSLGQGPEFLIYFQGTGAADDSGLPNDRFFAVRPEGSVSTLKIQRTERGDSAVYLCASSLYGARGGDEQFFGPGTRLTVL.

This chain links TRBV14 with TRBJ2-2; 8 bases align to TRBD2. Germline CDR1 reads SGHDN; CDR2 reads FVKESK. V lost 0 bases, J lost 1 base, and 4 bases stayed unmatched. The CDR3 consists of 17 residues. The CDR3 sequence: CASSQDRLAGNTGELFF. CDR3 DNA sequence: TGTGCCAGCAGCCAAGATAGGCTAGCGGGGAACACCGGGGAGCTGTTTTTT. Filled out from reference TRBV14 and TRBJ2-2, the complete variable domain reads EAGVTQFPSHSVIEKGQTVTLRCDPISGHDNLYWYRRVMGKEIKFLLHFVKESKQDESGMPNNRFLAERTGGTYSTLKVQPAELEDSGVYFCASSQDRLAGNTGELFFGEGSRLTVL.

V usage is TRBV29-1 and J usage is TRBJ2-1, with 9 bases matching TRBD1. This CDR3 contains 18 residues. Trimming removed 3 bases from V and 0 bases from J; junction bases left unmatched: 12. CDR1 and CDR2 (germline): SQVTM, ANQGSEA. The CDR3 loop reads CSVDGTGLVGSSYNEQFF. The CDR3 coding sequence is TGCAGCGTTGACGGGACAGGGTTAGTCGGGAGCTCCTACAATGAGCAGTTCTTC.

The chain links TRBV9 to TRBJ1-2, with a tentative D call TRBD1 (5 bases). V lost 0 bases and J 4 bases, leaving 7 bases between the germline ends. The CDR3 runs 13 residues. Germline values: CDR1 SGDLS, CDR2 YYNGEE. CDR3 amino acids: CASSVGGGYGYTF. DNA of the CDR3: TGTGCCAGCAGCGTAGGGGGCGGCTATGGCTACACCTTC.

The chain couples TRBV6-6 to TRBJ1-1; unclear D gene. V shed 2 bases and J shed 4 bases, with 14 bases lying between them. This CDR3 contains 15 residues. CDR1 is MNHNY and CDR2 is SVGAGI in the germline V gene (reference sequence). Here the CDR3 reads CASSYPSGIGTEAFF. The DNA for the CDR3 is TGTGCCAGCAGTTACCCCTCAGGAATTGGCACTGAAGCTTTCTTT.

The chain combines TRBV4-1 with TRBJ2-7, with a tentative D call TRBD1 (6 bases). Germline V gene sequence: CDR1 MGHRA, CDR2 YSYEKL. This CDR3 comprises 15 residues. With 3 bases removed from V and 3 bases from J, the gap between germline ends came to 15 bases. The CDR3 here is CASSQAGTKGYEQYF. CDR3 nucleotide sequence: TGCGCCAGCAGCCAGGCCGGGACAAAAGGCTACGAGCAGTACTTC.

This rearrangement joins TRBV11-2 to TRBJ2-3, with 12 bases identical to TRBD2. The CDR3 length is 16 residues. Germline lookup yields CDR1 SGHAT and CDR2 FQNNGV. Trimming removed 6 bases from V and 2 bases from J; junction bases left unmatched: 6. CDR3 coding DNA: TGTGCCAGCAGTCCAGGACTAGCGGGAATCACAGATACGCAGTATTTT. It translates to CASSPGLAGITDTQYF.

The CDR3 here is CASSLSGTGDTEAFF. CDR3 nucleotide sequence: TGCGCCAGCAGCTTGAGTGGGACAGGGGACACTGAAGCTTTCTTT. This chain connects TRBV5-1 to TRBJ1-1; 10 bases align to TRBD1. The germline V gene encodes CDR1 SGHRS and CDR2 YFSETQ. After removal of 1 base from V and 3 bases from J, the junction contained 3 bases not matched to a gene. This CDR3 is 15 amino acids long.

This clone was observed once. The chain employs TRBV29-1 and TRBJ2-1; 7 positions match TRBD2. Germline trimming cut 4 bases from V and 2 bases from J; bases unmatched to any gene: 8. Germline values: CDR1 SQVTM, CDR2 ANQGSEA. This CDR3 spans 15 amino acids. The CDR3 bases are TGCAGCGTTGGAGCACCTAGCGGTCCCTACAATGAGCAGTTCTTC. Encoded protein: CSVGAPSGPYNEQFF.

The genes are TRBV2 and TRBJ2-3; 7 bases align to TRBD1. The V gene end was trimmed by 5 bases and the J gene end by 4 bases; junction bases not matched to a gene: 3. In germline, CDR1 is SNHLY, CDR2 FYNNEI. This CDR3 has 13 amino acids. The CDR3 region is CASSYGQADTQYF. CDR3 DNA: TGTGCCAGCAGTTACGGACAGGCAGATACGCAGTATTTT.

The rearrangement uses TRBV13 and TRBJ2-7; no clear D. Germline V gives CDR1 PRHDT, CDR2 FYEKMQ (reference sequence). CDR3 length: 15 amino acids. V lost 4 bases and J lost 1, with 14 bases in between. The CDR3: CASSSGLLRSYEQYF. As DNA, the CDR3 is TGTGCCAGCAGCTCGGGTTTGTTGAGGTCCTACGAGCAGTACTTC.

This clone was seen only once. The chain combines TRBV5-6 with TRBJ2-3; D not certain. The CDR3 covers 16 residues. V was shortened by 0 bases and J by 4 bases, with 15 bases between the two germline ends. Germline V gene lookup returns CDR1 SGHDT and CDR2 YYEEEE. The CDR3 DNA reads as TGTGCCAGCAGCTTGGGAGGTGGAATTTCGTCAGATACGCAGTATTTT. Encoded protein: CASSLGGGISSDTQYF.

The J gene is TRBJ1-2, the V gene TRBV5-6; D is unclear. With 4 bases removed from V and 1 base from J, the gap between germline ends came to 8 bases. CDR1 and CDR2 (germline): SGHDT, YYEEEE. This CDR3 is built from 13 residues. DNA of the CDR3: TGTGCCAGCAGCGCGGGGTATAACTATGGCTACACCTTC. Encoded protein: CASSAGYNYGYTF.

This chain connects TRBV7-2 to TRBJ1-1, with a tentative D call TRBD1 (5 bases). There are 13 residues in the CDR3. V gave up 3 bases and J gave up 5 bases, with 10 bases separating them. Per germline, CDR1 SGHTA and CDR2 FQGNSA. Written as DNA, the CDR3 is TGTGCCAGCAGCTTGACAGTCGTAACTGAAGCTTTCTTT. It encodes CASSLTVVTEAFF. Variable domain in full (rest from reference TRBV7-2 and TRBJ1-1): GAGVSQSPSNKVTEKGKDVELRCDPISGHTALYWYRQSLGQGLEFLIYFQGNSAPDKSGLPSDRFSAERTGGSVSTLTIQRTQQEDSAVYLCASSLTVVTEAFFGQGTRLTVV.

This chain links TRBV28 with TRBJ1-2; 10 nucleotides agree with TRBD1. CDR3 length equals 15 residues. J lost 6 bases, V lost 4 bases, and 8 bases had no gene match. The V gene's germline CDR1 is MDHEN and CDR2 SYDVKM. CDR3 sequence (DNA): TGTGCCAGCAGTTCCACGACAGGGGGCGTCGATGGCTACACCTTC. Translating gives CASSSTTGGVDGYTF.

J is TRBJ2-1 and V is TRBV4-3; D may be TRBD2 (5 bases). Germline V gives CDR1 LGHNA, CDR2 YSLEER. Trimming removed 0 bases at V and 1 base at J, with 16 bases between. The CDR3 contains 18 residues. The CDR3 region has the DNA TGCGCCAGCAGCCAAGATTTCGGGGTGACATTGTCCTACAATGAGCAGTTCTTC. This codes for CASSQDFGVTLSYNEQFF.

J is TRBJ2-5 and V is TRBV5-4; 8 positions match TRBD1. The trim removed 1 base at V and 4 bases at J, leaving 0 bases unmatched. Germline V gene sequence: CDR1 SGHNT, CDR2 YYREEE (reference sequence). The CDR3 runs to 13 residues. The CDR3 bases are TGTGCCAGCAGCTTGCAGGGGGCAGAGACCCAGTACTTC. As protein: CASSLQGAETQYF.

V usage is TRBV5-4 and J usage is TRBJ2-7; the match to TRBD2 covers 7 bases. The CDR3 is 16 residues long. V shed 0 bases, J shed 1 base, and the junction held 7 bases outside the gene matches. Germline CDR1 is SGHNT and CDR2 is YYREEE (reference sequence). The CDR3 spells CASSLGFSGTSYEQYF. In DNA, the CDR3 is TGTGCCAGCAGCTTGGGGTTCAGCGGGACTTCCTACGAGCAGTACTTC.

The chain uses TRBV7-2 and TRBJ2-5, with 8 bases lining up with TRBD2. Germline V lookup: CDR1 SGHTA, CDR2 FQGNSA. The V gene end was trimmed by 5 bases and the J gene end by 5 bases; junction bases not matched to a gene: 7. The CDR3 has 14 amino acids. The CDR3 bases are TGTGCCAGCAGCCCGGGAGGGATGGGGGAGACCCAGTACTTC. Translation gives CASSPGGMGETQYF. Full variable domain (missing parts from reference TRBV7-2 and TRBJ2-5): GAGVSQSPSNKVTEKGKDVELRCDPISGHTALYWYRQSLGQGLEFLIYFQGNSAPDKSGLPSDRFSAERTGGSVSTLTIQRTQQEDSAVYLCASSPGGMGETQYFGPGTRLLVL.

The genes are TRBV11-3 and TRBJ2-3; weak D call: TRBD2 (5 bases). The CDR3 totals 14 residues. The V end lost 1 base, the J end lost 0 bases, and 5 bases lay between the germline ends. Looked up from germline, CDR1 is SGHNT and CDR2 is YENEEA. Here the CDR3 DNA reads TGTGCCAGCAGCTTAGGCGGGAGCACAGATACGCAGTATTTT. Encoded protein: CASSLGGSTDTQYF. Using reference TRBV11-3 and TRBJ2-3 for the parts outside the CDR3, the full variable domain is EAGVVQSPRYKIIEKKQPVAFWCNPISGHNTLYWYLQNLGQGPELLIRYENEEAVDDSQLPKDRFSAERLKGVDSTLKIQPAELGDSAVYLCASSLGGSTDTQYFGPGTRLTVL.

This clone was counted once. This chain links TRBV7-2 with TRBJ1-5; 8 positions match TRBD1. Germline V lookup: CDR1 SGHTA, CDR2 FQGNSA. The V gene end was trimmed by 5 bases and the J gene end by 4 bases; junction bases not matched to a gene: 13. The CDR3 extends over 17 amino acids. The chain's CDR3 is CASSLPGQGLRNQPQHF. CDR3 bases: TGTGCCAGCAGCCTACCCGGACAGGGTTTAAGGAATCAGCCCCAGCATTTT. Using reference TRBV7-2 and TRBJ1-5 for the parts outside the CDR3, the full variable domain is GAGVSQSPSNKVTEKGKDVELRCDPISGHTALYWYRQSLGQGLEFLIYFQGNSAPDKSGLPSDRFSAERTGGSVSTLTIQRTQQEDSAVYLCASSLPGQGLRNQPQHFGDGTRLSIL.

This chain connects TRBV6-5 to TRBJ2-2; TRBD1 agrees at 8 bases. The trim removed 6 bases at V and 9 bases at J, leaving 12 bases unmatched. The CDR3 covers 15 residues. Germline V gene sequence: CDR1 MNHEY, CDR2 SVGAGI. CDR3 coding DNA: TGTGCCAGCAGAACCAGGGGGCAGGCGACGAGGGAGCTGTTTTTT. It is translated as CASRTRGQATRELFF.

This sequence joins TRBV5-4 and TRBJ2-1, with D perhaps TRBD2 (6 bases). The germline V gene encodes CDR1 SGHNT and CDR2 YYREEE (reference sequence). The CDR3 extends over 15 amino acids. V lost 5 bases, J lost 2 bases, and 14 bases lay in between. DNA of the CDR3: TGTGCCAGCAGGGTTAGCGGAGTGACCTACAATGAGCAGTTCTTC. This codes for CASRVSGVTYNEQFF. Complete variable domain (other parts from reference TRBV5-4 and TRBJ2-1): ETGVTQSPTHLIKTRGQQVTLRCSSQSGHNTVSWYQQALGQGPQFIFQYYREEENGRGNFPPRFSGLQFPNYSSELNVNALELDDSALYLCASRVSGVTYNEQFFGPGTRLTVL.

CDR3 protein: CSTSGTVGHTEAFF. CDR3 DNA: TGCAGCACCTCCGGGACAGTGGGGCACACTGAAGCTTTCTTT. The chain combines TRBV29-1 with TRBJ1-1; the match to TRBD1 covers 7 bases. The trim removed 8 bases at V and 3 bases at J, leaving 12 bases unmatched. Germline V gives CDR1 SQVTM, CDR2 ANQGSEA. There are 14 residues in the CDR3.

Concerning this clone itself: Because the CDR3 is missing its conserved closing phenylalanine or tryptophan, this is likely a read error. It is unclear where the CDR3 begins or ends on the DNA, so no DNA is shown, and the CDR3 is as TCRdb lists it. The V and J genes are TRBV30 and TRBJ1-2. 9 amino acids form the CDR3, both terminal residues included. The germline V gene has CDR1 GTSNPN and CDR2 SVGIG (reference sequence). CDR3 region: CACAGVPDL.